This T cell receptor beta chain was captured by sequencing in a study of persistence of HIV-infected CD4 T cells. The study's findings and limits: Degenerate expanded CDR3beta sequences were enriched among CMV- and Gag-responding cells.

V lost 7 bases and J 6 bases, leaving 17 bases between the germline ends. CDR1 is SGHNT, CDR2 YYREEE, per germline (reference sequence). CDR3 length: 14 amino acids. Details on this clone: Its antigen remains unknown.

Nonspecific anti-CD3/anti-CD28 bead stimulation represents the broad CD4+ T cell repertoire. Sorting of responding CD4+ T cells relied on upregulated CD40 ligand together with CD69. Suppressive ART was started during chronic HIV-1 infection in these adults. Undetectable plasma HIV-1 RNA below 50 copies/mL lasted at least 4 years. Anti-CD28/CD49d costimulation, CD40-blocking antibody and enfuvirtide were given to CD8-depleted PBMCs for approximately 18 hours. This was the immunoSEQ version 4 assay in survey mode. Clones were read by immunoSEQ multiplex PCR, and TCRdb kept only the in-frame ones, dropping some. The sample holds 40,000 to 60,000 clones, approximately 90% seen once.

This specimen was CD4+ T cells sorted from PBMCs after roughly 18-hour stimulation, taken from a patient who received antiretroviral therapy. The sequence was collected from an adult woman with HIV who was CMV-seropositive. The V call is TRBV5-4, the J call TRBJ2-4; D is possibly TRBD1 (6 bases). CDR3 protein: CASSELGQSNIQYF. For the CDR3, the DNA is TGTGCCAGCTCCGAATTAGGACAGTCAAACATTCAGTACTTC.